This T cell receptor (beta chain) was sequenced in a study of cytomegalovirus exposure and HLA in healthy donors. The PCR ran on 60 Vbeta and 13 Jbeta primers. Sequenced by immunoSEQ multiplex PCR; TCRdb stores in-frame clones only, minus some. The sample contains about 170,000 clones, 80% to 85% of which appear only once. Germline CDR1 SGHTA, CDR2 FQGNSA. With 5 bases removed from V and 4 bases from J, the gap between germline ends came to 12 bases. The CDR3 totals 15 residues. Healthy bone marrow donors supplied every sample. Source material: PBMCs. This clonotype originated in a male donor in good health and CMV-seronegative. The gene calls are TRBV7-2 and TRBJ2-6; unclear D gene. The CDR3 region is CASSPRVSGANVLTF. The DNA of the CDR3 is TGTGCCAGCAGCCCCCGGGTATCCGGGGCCAACGTCCTGACTTTC.